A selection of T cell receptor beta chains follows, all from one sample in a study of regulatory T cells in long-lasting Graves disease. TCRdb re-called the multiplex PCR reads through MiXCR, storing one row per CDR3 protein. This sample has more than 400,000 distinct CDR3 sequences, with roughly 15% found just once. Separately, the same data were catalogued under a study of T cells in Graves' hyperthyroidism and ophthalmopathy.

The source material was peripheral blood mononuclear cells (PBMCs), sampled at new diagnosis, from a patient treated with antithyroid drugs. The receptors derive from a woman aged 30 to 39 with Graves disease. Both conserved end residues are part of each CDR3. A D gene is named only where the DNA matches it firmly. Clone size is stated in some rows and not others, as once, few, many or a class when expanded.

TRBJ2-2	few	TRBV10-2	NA	TGCGCCAGCACCCGGGACTTTACAAACACCGGGGAGCTGTTTTTT	CASTRDFTNTGELFF
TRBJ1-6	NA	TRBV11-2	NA	TGTGCCAGCAGCTTAGGTCGGGACCCTAATTCACCCCTCCACTTT	CASSLGRDPNSPLHF
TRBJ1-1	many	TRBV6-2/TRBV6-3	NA	TGTGCCAGCAGTAAGTCGACACTCGTGAACACTGAAGCTTTCTTT	CASSKSTLVNTEAFF
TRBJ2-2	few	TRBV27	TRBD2	TGTGCCAGCAGTTTAATGATTTTAGCGGGAGGGTTTCCTGGGGAGCTGTTTTTT	CASSLMILAGGFPGELFF
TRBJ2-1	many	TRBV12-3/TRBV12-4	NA	TGTGCCAGCAGTTTAGGTGGGGAGTACAATGAGCAGTTCTTC	CASSLGGEYNEQFF
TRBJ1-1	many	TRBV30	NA	TGTGCCTGGAATGTGGGCGAAACTGAAGCTTTCTTT	CAWNVGETEAFF
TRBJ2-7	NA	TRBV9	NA	TGTGCCAGCAGCTCGCAGGGTGCCCCCTACGAGCAGTACTTC	CASSSQGAPYEQYF
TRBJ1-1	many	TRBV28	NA	TGTGCCAGCAGTCCCCCGGCGAACACTGAAGCTTTCTTT	CASSPPANTEAFF
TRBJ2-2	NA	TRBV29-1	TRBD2	TGCAGCGTTAGAAATTATTACGTGGGGACTAGCGGGAGGGTTAACACCGGGGAGCTGTTTTTT	CSVRNYYVGTSGRVNTGELFF
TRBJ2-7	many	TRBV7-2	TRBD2	TGTGCCAGCAGCCACGGTCTTCTAGCGGGATCCTACGAGCAGTACTTC	CASSHGLLAGSYEQYF
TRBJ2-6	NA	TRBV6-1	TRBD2	TGTGCCAGCAAGTGGTGGGAGGGCCACTCTGGGGCCAACGTCCTGACTTTC	CASKWWEGHSGANVLTF
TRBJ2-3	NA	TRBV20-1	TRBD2	TGCAGTGCTAGAGATGGTCGGGCTAGCGGTAGCACAGATACGCAGTATTTT	CSARDGRASGSTDTQYF
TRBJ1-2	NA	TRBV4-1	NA	TGCGCCAGCAGCCGCGCAGGGGCGGGAGGCTACACCTTC	CASSRAGAGGYTF
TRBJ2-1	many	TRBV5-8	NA	TGTGCCTCGCAAGGGAGGATCCTCTACAATGAGCAGTTCTTC	CASQGRILYNEQFF
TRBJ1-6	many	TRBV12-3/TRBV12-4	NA	TGTGCCAGCAGCTTAGGCAGGGATTCACCCCTCCACTTT	CASSLGRDSPLHF
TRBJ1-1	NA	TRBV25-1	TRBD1	TGTGCCAGCAGCCCAAGGTATGGGACAGGGACCCATTGGAACACTGAAGCTTTCTTT	CASSPRYGTGTHWNTEAFF
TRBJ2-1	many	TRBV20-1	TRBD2	TGCAGTGCTAGAGTTTCCGGACTAGCGGGAGAGGTTGAGCAGTTCTTC	CSARVSGLAGEVEQFF
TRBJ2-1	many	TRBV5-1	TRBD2	TGCGCCAGCAGCCCTGGACTAGCGCGCGACAATGAGCAGTTCTTC	CASSPGLARDNEQFF
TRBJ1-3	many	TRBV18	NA	TGTGCCAGCTCACCGGGACAAAGAAACACCATATATTTT	CASSPGQRNTIYF
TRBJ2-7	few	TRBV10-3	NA	TGTGCCATCAGTGACACCTCACACTCCTACGAGCAGTACTTC	CAISDTSHSYEQYF
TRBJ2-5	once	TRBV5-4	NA	TGTGCCAGCACCCAACTTGGGACTTTCGAGGAGACCCAGTACTTC	CASTQLGTFEETQYF
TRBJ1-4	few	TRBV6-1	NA	TGTGCCAGCAGTCGGGGGGGAGGAAGGGGATTCTCTGAAAAACTGTTTTTT	CASSRGGGRGFSEKLFF
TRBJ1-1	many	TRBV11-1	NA	TGTGCCAGCAGCTTAGGGCAGGGAGAAGACACTGAAGCTTTCTTT	CASSLGQGEDTEAFF
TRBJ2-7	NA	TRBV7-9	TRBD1	TGTGCCAGCAGCCCGGGACAGACTTTCTACGAGCAGTACTTC	CASSPGQTFYEQYF
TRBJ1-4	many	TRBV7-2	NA	TGTGCCAGCAGCTTAGAGGGATCTAATGAAAAACTGTTTTTT	CASSLEGSNEKLFF
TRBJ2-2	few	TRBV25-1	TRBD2	TGTGCCAGCAGTGTCCTACTAGCGGGACAAAACACCGGGGAGCTGTTTTTT	CASSVLLAGQNTGELFF